One and the same sample provided the 18 T cell receptor beta chains below, sequenced in a study of T cells in localized non-small cell lung cancer. Profiled with immunoSEQ multiplex PCR; TCRdb holds only in-frame clones, not every one. The sample shows 20,000 to 25,000 clones, around 86% of them seen only once. The sequencing used peripheral blood, collected before any cancer treatment. These receptors all come from a male donor aged 60 or over with stage II squamous cell lung carcinoma.

The chain couples TRBV15 to TRBJ2-3, with 9 bases aligning to TRBD2. The CDR3 spans 16 residues. In germline, CDR1 is LNHNV, CDR2 YYDKDF (reference sequence). The junction had 5 bases not matched to a gene; V was cut back by 1 base and J by 3 bases. The CDR3 region is CATSRGIAGVTDTQYF. The CDR3 nucleotides are TGTGCCACCAGCAGAGGGATAGCGGGAGTAACAGATACGCAGTATTTT.

The chain links TRBV9 to TRBJ1-2; D perhaps matches TRBD1 (5 bases). The germline V and J ends were trimmed by 0 bases and 7 bases, with 13 bases remaining between them. The CDR3 is 14 amino acids. Per germline, CDR1 SGDLS and CDR2 YYNGEE. In DNA form, the CDR3 reads TGTGCCAGCAGCGTAGGTGAGGGGTTTTCTGGCTACACCTTC. This sequence encodes CASSVGEGFSGYTF.

This clone was detected a few times. J is TRBJ2-3 and V is TRBV11-2; 8 positions agree with TRBD2. The V segment lost 7 bases and the J segment 3 bases; nucleotides outside the gene matches: 0. Germline V CDR1 and CDR2: SGHAT, FQNNGV. This CDR3 has 12 residues. Here the CDR3 reads CASTSGTDTQYF. Here the CDR3 DNA reads TGTGCCAGCACTAGCGGGACAGATACGCAGTATTTT. The full variable domain, completed using reference TRBV11-2 and TRBJ2-3, is EAGVAQSPRYKIIEKRQSVAFWCNPISGHATLYWYQQILGQGPKLLIQFQNNGVVDDSQLPKDRFSAERLKGVDSTLKIQPAKLEDSAVYLCASTSGTDTQYFGPGTRLTVL.

The chain couples TRBV15 to TRBJ2-2; the D is unclear. The CDR3 runs 13 residues. Trimming left V 4 bases short and J 0 bases short, with 3 bases between. Germline CDR1 reads LNHNV; CDR2 reads YYDKDF (reference sequence). The CDR3 nucleotides read TGTGCCACCAGCACGTCGAACACCGGGGAGCTGTTTTTT. This encodes CATSTSNTGELFF.

This clone turned up a few times. The chain combines TRBV30 with TRBJ2-5; D gene unclear. The CDR3 totals 12 residues. V lost 2 bases to trimming and J lost 1 base, with 5 bases between them. Germline assignment: CDR1 GTSNPN and CDR2 SVGIG (reference sequence). The CDR3 sequence: CAWSNAQETQYF. In DNA form, the CDR3 reads TGTGCCTGGAGTAACGCCCAAGAGACCCAGTACTTC. Using reference TRBV30 and TRBJ2-5 for the parts outside the CDR3, the full variable domain is SQTIHQWPATLVQPVGSPLSLECTVEGTSNPNLYWYRQAAGRGLQLLFYSVGIGQISSEVPQNLSASRPQDRQFILSSKKLLLSDSGFYLCAWSNAQETQYFGPGTRLLVL.

The chain employs TRBV6-1 and TRBJ2-1; maybe TRBD2 (6 bases). CDR3 size: 17 residues. Per germline, CDR1 MNHNS and CDR2 SASEGT. V was pared by 4 bases and J by 0 bases, with 16 bases between. This CDR3 is CASSVSLASSSYNEQFF. In nucleotides, the CDR3 is TGTGCCAGCAGTGTCTCTCTAGCGTCAAGCTCCTACAATGAGCAGTTCTTC.

The chain is built from TRBV10-3 and TRBJ2-1; 8 bases map to TRBD2. Losses at the gene ends were 6 bases for V and 5 bases for J; bases not matched to a gene: 3. Germline V gives CDR1 ENHRY, CDR2 SYGVKD. This CDR3 region has 13 residues. CDR3 in amino acids: CAISPGLDNEQFF. DNA for the CDR3: TGTGCCATCAGCCCGGGACTAGACAATGAGCAGTTCTTC.

The rearrangement uses TRBV5-1 and TRBJ1-2; D uncertain. This CDR3 comprises 13 residues. Trimming pared 0 bases from V and 8 bases from J, leaving 11 bases between. CDR1 is SGHRS and CDR2 is YFSETQ in the germline V gene. This CDR3 reads CASSLGGVFGYTF. The CDR3 DNA sequence: TGCGCCAGCAGCTTGGGAGGCGTCTTCGGCTACACCTTC.

The table lists this clone with a few counts. V gene TRBV30 combines with J gene TRBJ1-1; weak D call: TRBD1 (5 bases). The CDR3 totals 17 residues. Per the germline V gene, CDR1 is GTSNPN and CDR2 is SVGIG (reference sequence). Between the trimmed V and J ends, which lost 0 bases and 0 bases, there was a span of 17 bases. For the CDR3, the DNA is TGTGCCTGGAGTGTACGAGGAGGTAGGGGAATGAACACTGAAGCTTTCTTT. It specifies CAWSVRGGRGMNTEAFF.

This clone was counted once. V is TRBV19 and J is TRBJ1-1; TRBD1 matches 7 bases. The CDR3 has 19 amino acids. The germline V gene encodes CDR1 LNHDA and CDR2 SQIVND (reference sequence). V lost 1 base and J lost 1; bases outside the gene matches: 15. CDR3 in DNA: TGTGCCAGTAGTATAGGGAGGGGGCAGGGCGTCGGGCGGAACACTGAAGCTTTCTTT. This codes for CASSIGRGQGVGRNTEAFF.

J is TRBJ2-3 and V is TRBV7-9, with a weak D call TRBD2 (6 bases). Trimming took off 1 base at V and 0 bases at J, with 8 bases between the two ends. Germline V gives CDR1 SEHNR, CDR2 FQNEAQ (reference sequence). The CDR3 is 15 amino acids. CDR3 amino acids: CASSLGGTSTDTQYF. The CDR3 bases are TGTGCCAGCAGCTTAGGAGGGACTAGCACAGATACGCAGTATTTT.

The chain links TRBV5-4 to TRBJ2-1, with 7 bases that match TRBD2. The V gene's germline CDR1 is SGHNT and CDR2 YYREEE (reference sequence). The CDR3 length is 15 residues. Unmatched junction bases numbered 5, after V lost 0 bases and J lost 5 bases. CDR3 sequence: CASSLVPGGNNEQFF. CDR3 nucleotides: TGTGCCAGCAGCTTGGTTCCGGGGGGAAACAATGAGCAGTTCTTC.

The V and J genes are TRBV2 and TRBJ1-1; tentatively, D is TRBD1 (6 bases). The CDR3 has 15 residues. Germline lookup yields CDR1 SNHLY and CDR2 FYNNEI. V shed 8 bases and J shed 2 bases, with 18 bases lying between them. CDR3 sequence reads: CASQGRGVFNTEAFF. The CDR3 DNA follows: TGTGCCAGCCAGGGGAGGGGGGTTTTCAACACTGAAGCTTTCTTT. The whole variable domain, filled in from reference TRBV2 and TRBJ1-1, reads EPEVTQTPSHQVTQMGQEVILRCVPISNHLYFYWYRQILGQKVEFLVSFYNNEISEKSEIFDDQFSVERPDGSNFTLKIRSTKLEDSAMYFCASQGRGVFNTEAFFGQGTRLTVV.

V gene TRBV5-1 combines with J gene TRBJ2-7; perhaps TRBD2 as D (5 bases). Trimming removed 0 bases at V and 5 bases at J, with 12 bases between. CDR1 SGHRS and CDR2 YFSETQ come from the germline V gene. This CDR3 is 14 amino acids long. The chain's CDR3 is CASSLGGPNHEQYF. The CDR3 bases are TGCGCCAGCAGCTTGGGCGGGCCCAATCACGAGCAGTACTTC.

For this clone: A junction end diverges from the germline sequence, so it may reflect a read error. The CDR3 loop reads CTSSKMNTEAFF. In nucleotides, the CDR3 is TGTACCAGCAGTAAAATGAACACTGAAGCTTTCTTT. The chain links TRBV6-6 to TRBJ1-1, with D unclear. The CDR3 length is 12 residues. The germline CDR1 and CDR2 sequences are MNHNY and SVGAGI (reference sequence).

V is TRBV28 and J is TRBJ2-1; 8 nucleotides line up with TRBD1. The CDR3 contains 16 residues. The germline V gene has CDR1 MDHEN and CDR2 SYDVKM. Unmatched junction bases numbered 4, after V lost 3 bases and J lost 0 bases. CDR3 DNA sequence: TGTGCCAGCAGTTTTTTCGGACAGGGCTCCTACAATGAGCAGTTCTTC. Translation gives CASSFFGQGSYNEQFF.

The V call is TRBV4-3, the J call TRBJ1-5, with TRBD1 identical over 8 bases. CDR1 is LGHNA, CDR2 YSLEER, per germline. The CDR3 covers 14 residues. J was trimmed by 7 bases and V by 1 base; bases with no gene match: 3. This CDR3 is CASSQVTGGQPQHF. CDR3 DNA: TGCGCCAGCAGCCAAGTCACAGGGGGACAGCCCCAGCATTTT.

The chain couples TRBV5-6 to TRBJ1-2; TRBD1 matches 8 bases. The CDR3 runs 14 residues. Trimming removed 4 bases from V and 6 bases from J; junction bases left unmatched: 8. Germline V gene data show CDR1 as SGHDT and CDR2 as YYEEEE. The CDR3 DNA follows: TGTGCCAGCAGCGGAGGACAGGGTGGCGATGGCTACACCTTC. Translating it yields CASSGGQGGDGYTF.